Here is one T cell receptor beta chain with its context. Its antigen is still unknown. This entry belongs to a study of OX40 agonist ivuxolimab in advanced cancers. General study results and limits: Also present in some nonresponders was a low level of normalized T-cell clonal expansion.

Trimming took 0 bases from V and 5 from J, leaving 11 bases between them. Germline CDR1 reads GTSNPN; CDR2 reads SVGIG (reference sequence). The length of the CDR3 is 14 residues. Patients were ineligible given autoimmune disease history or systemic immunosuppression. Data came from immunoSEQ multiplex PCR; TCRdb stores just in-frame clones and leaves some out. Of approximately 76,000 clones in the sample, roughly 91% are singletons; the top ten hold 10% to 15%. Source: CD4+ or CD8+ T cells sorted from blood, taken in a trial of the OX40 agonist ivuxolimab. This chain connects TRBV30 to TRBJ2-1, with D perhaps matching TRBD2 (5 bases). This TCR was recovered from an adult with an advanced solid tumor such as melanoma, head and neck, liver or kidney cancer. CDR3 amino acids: CAWSVSEKDNEQFF. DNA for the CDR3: TGTGCCTGGAGTGTTAGCGAGAAGGACAATGAGCAGTTCTTC.